Below, 2 T cell receptor beta chains from the same sample are listed, as sequenced in a study of cytomegalovirus exposure and HLA in healthy donors. PCR amplification relied on 60 Vbeta primers (plus 13 Jbeta primers). Some clones are missing from TCRdb's copy, which holds only in-frame ones; the method was immunoSEQ multiplex PCR. The sample has under 200,000 clones; approximately 86% are singletons. The sequenced sample consisted of PBMCs. The receptors originated from a woman in her twenties or thirties in good health and CMV-seronegative.

J is TRBJ2-5 and V is TRBV28, with D maybe TRBD1 (5 bases). The CDR3 covers 16 residues. Germline V gene lookup returns CDR1 MDHEN and CDR2 SYDVKM. The germline V and J ends were trimmed by 6 bases and 5 bases, with 22 bases remaining between them. The CDR3 here is CASSTSFQGKRETQYF. CDR3 nucleotides: TGTGCCAGCAGCACATCCTTCCAGGGTAAACGGGAGACCCAGTACTTC.

The V and J genes are TRBV2 and TRBJ2-5; 14 bases match TRBD2. V trimming: 2 bases; J trimming: 0 bases; junction bases outside the gene matches: 2. There are 17 residues in the CDR3. Per the germline V gene, CDR1 is SNHLY and CDR2 is FYNNEI. The chain's CDR3 is CASSERLAGGYQETQYF. In DNA, the CDR3 is TGTGCCAGCAGTGAAAGACTAGCGGGGGGGTACCAAGAGACCCAGTACTTC.